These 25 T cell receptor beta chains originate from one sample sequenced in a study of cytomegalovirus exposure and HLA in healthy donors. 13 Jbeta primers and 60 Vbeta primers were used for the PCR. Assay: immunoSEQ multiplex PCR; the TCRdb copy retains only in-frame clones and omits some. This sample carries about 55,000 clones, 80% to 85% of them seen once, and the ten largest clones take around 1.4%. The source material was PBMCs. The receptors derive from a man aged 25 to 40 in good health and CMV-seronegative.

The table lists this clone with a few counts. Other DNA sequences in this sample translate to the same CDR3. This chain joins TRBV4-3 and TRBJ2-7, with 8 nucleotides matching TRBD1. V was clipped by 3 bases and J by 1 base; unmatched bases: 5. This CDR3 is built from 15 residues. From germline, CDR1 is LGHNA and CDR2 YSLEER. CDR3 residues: CASSHSGTGSYEQYF. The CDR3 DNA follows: TGCGCCAGCAGCCACTCCGGGACAGGTTCCTACGAGCAGTACTTC.

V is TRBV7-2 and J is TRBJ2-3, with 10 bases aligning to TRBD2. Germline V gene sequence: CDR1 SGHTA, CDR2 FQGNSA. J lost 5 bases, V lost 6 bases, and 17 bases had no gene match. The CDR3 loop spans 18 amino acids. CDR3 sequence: CASRPAGGTIGDGDTQYF. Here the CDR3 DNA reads TGTGCCAGCAGACCAGCGGGAGGGACCATTGGAGATGGAGATACGCAGTATTTT.

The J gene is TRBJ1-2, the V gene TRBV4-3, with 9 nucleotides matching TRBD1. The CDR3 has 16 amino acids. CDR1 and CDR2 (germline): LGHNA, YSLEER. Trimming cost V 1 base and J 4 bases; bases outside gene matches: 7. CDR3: CASSQGSGTGTYGYTF. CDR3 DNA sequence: TGCGCCAGCAGCCAAGGATCCGGGACAGGGACCTATGGCTACACCTTC.

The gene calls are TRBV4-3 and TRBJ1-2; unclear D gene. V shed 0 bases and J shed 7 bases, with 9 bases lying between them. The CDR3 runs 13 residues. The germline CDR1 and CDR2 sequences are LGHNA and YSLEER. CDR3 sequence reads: CASSQDKMSGYTF. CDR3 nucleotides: TGCGCCAGCAGCCAAGACAAGATGAGTGGCTACACCTTC.

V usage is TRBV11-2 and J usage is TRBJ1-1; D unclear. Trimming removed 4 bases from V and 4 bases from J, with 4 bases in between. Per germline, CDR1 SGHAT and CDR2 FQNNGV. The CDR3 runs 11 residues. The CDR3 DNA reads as TGTGCCAGCAGCTACGGCACTGAAGCTTTCTTT. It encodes CASSYGTEAFF. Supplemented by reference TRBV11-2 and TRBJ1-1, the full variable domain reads EAGVAQSPRYKIIEKRQSVAFWCNPISGHATLYWYQQILGQGPKLLIQFQNNGVVDDSQLPKDRFSAERLKGVDSTLKIQPAKLEDSAVYLCASSYGTEAFFGQGTRLTVV.

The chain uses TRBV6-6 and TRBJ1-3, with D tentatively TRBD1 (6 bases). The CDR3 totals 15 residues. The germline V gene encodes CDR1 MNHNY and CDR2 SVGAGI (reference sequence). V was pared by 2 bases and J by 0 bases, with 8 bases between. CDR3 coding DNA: TGTGCCAGCAGTTACGCCAGGGGCTCTGGAAACACCATATATTTT. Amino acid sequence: CASSYARGSGNTIYF.

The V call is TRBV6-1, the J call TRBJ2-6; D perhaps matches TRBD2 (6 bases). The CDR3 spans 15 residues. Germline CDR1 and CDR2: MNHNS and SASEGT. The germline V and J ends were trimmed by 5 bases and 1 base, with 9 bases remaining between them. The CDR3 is CASSRAGSGANVLTF. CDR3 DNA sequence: TGTGCCAGCAGTCGGGCGGGATCTGGGGCCAACGTCCTGACTTTC.

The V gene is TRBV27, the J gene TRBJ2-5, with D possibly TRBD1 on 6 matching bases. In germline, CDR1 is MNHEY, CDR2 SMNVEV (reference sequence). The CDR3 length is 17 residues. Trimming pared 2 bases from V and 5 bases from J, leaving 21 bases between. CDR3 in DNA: TGTGCCAGCAGTTTACGCGCCCAAGGACAGAGGGGGGAGACCCAGTACTTC. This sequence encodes CASSLRAQGQRGETQYF.

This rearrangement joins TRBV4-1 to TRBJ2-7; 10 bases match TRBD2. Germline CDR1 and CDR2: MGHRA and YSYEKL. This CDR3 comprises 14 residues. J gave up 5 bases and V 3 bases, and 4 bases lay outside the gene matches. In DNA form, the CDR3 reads TGCGCCAGCAGCCATGTAGCGGGGGGCGACGAGCAGTACTTC. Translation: CASSHVAGGDEQYF.

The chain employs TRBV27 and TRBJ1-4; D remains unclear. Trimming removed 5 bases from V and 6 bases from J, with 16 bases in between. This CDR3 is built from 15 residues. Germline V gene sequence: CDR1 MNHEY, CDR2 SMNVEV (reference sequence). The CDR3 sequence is CASSVVVGRDEKLFF. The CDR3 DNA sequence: TGTGCCAGCAGTGTAGTTGTGGGGAGGGATGAAAAACTGTTTTTT.

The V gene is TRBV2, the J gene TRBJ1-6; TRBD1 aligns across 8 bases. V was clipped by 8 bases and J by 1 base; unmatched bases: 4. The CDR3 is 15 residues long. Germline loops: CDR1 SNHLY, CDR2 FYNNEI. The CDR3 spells CASGDRRSYNSPLHF. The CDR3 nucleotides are TGTGCCAGCGGGGACAGGAGGTCCTATAATTCACCCCTCCACTTT.

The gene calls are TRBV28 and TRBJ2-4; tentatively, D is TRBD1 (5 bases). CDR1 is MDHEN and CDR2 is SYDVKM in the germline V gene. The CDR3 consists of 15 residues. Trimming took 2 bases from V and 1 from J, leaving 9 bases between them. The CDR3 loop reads CASSLPHRAKNIQYF. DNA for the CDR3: TGTGCCAGCAGTTTACCTCACAGGGCCAAAAACATTCAGTACTTC.

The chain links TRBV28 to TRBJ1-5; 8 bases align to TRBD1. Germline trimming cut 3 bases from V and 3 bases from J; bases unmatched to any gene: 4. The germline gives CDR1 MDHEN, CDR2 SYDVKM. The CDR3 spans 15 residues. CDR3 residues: CASSFGTGNNQPQHF. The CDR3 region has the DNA TGTGCCAGCAGTTTTGGGACAGGCAACAATCAGCCCCAGCATTTT.

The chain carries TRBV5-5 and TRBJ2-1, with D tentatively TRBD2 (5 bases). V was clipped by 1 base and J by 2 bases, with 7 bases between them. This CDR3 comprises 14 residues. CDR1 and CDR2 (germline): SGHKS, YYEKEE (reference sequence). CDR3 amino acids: CASSLWEPYNEQFF. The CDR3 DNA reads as TGTGCCAGCAGCTTGTGGGAGCCCTACAATGAGCAGTTCTTC.

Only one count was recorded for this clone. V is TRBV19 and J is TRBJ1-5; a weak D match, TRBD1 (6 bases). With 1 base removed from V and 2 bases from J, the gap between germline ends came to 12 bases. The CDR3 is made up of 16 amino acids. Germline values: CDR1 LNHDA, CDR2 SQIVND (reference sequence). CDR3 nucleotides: TGTGCCAGTAGTATAGGAGTAGGGGGGGGCAATCAGCCCCAGCATTTT. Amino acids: CASSIGVGGGNQPQHF.

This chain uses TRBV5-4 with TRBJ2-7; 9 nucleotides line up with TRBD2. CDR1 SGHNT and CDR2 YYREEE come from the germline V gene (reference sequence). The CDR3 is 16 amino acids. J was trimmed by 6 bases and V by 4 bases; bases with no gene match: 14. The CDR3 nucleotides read TGTGCCAGCAGCGTAGTAGCGGGAGCCGTCAATAGCGAGCAGTACTTC. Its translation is CASSVVAGAVNSEQYF.

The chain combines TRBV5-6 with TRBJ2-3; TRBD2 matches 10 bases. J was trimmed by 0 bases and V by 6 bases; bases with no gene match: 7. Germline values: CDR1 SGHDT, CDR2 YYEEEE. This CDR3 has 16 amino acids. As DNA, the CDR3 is TGTGCCAGCACCACTAGCGGGACCACTAGCACAGATACGCAGTATTTT. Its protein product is CASTTSGTTSTDTQYF.

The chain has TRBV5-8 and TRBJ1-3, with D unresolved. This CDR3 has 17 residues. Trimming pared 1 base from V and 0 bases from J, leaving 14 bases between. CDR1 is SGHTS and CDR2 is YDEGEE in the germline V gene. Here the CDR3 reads CASSLLRSTGSGNTIYF. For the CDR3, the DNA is TGTGCCAGCAGCTTGCTCCGGAGTACGGGCTCTGGAAACACCATATATTTT.

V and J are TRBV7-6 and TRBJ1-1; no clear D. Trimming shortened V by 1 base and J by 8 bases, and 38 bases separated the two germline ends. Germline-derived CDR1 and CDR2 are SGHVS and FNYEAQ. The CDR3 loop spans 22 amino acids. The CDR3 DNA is TGTGCCAGCAGCTTAGTACGGACCCCTGGAACCGATCGTTTTATGGACTTTGGAGAAGCTTTCTTT. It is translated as CASSLVRTPGTDRFMDFGEAFF. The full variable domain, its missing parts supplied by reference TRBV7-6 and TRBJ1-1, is GAGVSQSPRYKVTKRGQDVALRCDPISGHVSLYWYRQALGQGPEFLTYFNYEAQQDKSGLPNDRFSAERPEGSISTLTIQRTEQRDSAMYRCASSLVRTPGTDRFMDFGEAFFGQGTRLTVV.

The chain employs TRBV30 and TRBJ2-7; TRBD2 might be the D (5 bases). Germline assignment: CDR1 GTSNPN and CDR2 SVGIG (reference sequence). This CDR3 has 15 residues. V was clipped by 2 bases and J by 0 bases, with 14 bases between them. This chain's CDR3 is CAWSSSDFPSYEQYF. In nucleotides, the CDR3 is TGTGCCTGGAGTTCGTCGGACTTCCCCTCCTACGAGCAGTACTTC.

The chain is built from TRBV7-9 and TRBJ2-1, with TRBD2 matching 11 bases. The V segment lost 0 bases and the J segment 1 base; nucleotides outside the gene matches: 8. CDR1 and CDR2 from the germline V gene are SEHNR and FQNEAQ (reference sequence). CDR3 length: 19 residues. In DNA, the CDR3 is TGTGCCAGCAGCTTAGCCCACGGGCTAGCGGGAGGATCCTACAATGAGCAGTTCTTC. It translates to CASSLAHGLAGGSYNEQFF.

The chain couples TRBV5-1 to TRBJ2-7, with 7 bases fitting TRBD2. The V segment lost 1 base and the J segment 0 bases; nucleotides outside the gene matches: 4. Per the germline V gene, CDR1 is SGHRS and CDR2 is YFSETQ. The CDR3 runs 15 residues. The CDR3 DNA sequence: TGCGCCAGCAGCTTGACAGCGGGGAGCTCCTACGAGCAGTACTTC. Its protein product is CASSLTAGSSYEQYF.

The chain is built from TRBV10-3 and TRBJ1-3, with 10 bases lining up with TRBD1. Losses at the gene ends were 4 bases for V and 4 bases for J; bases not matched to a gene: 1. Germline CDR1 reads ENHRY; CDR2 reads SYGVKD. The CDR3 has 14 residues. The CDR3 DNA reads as TGTGCCATCAGTGGGGGACAGGGGGGAAACACCATATATTTT. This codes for CAISGGQGGNTIYF.

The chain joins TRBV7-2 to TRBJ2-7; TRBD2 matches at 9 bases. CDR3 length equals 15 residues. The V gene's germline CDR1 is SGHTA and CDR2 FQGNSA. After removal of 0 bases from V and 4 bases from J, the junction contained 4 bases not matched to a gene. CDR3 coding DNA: TGTGCCAGCAGCTTAGCTTTGACTAGCGGTTACGAGCAGTACTTC. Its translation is CASSLALTSGYEQYF.

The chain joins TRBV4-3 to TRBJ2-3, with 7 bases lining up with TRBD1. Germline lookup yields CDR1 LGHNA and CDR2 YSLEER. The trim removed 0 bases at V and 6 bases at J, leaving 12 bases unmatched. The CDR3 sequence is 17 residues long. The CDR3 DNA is TGCGCCAGCAGCCAAGATCTGAGGGGGCAGGGTGCCGATACGCAGTATTTT. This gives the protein CASSQDLRGQGADTQYF.